This section outlines one TCR beta chain sequence together with its context. Its antigen is unknown. The entry originates in a study of shared clonotypes between healthy human individuals. Positively selected for CCR7, the CD45RO-negative cells used as naive CD8 cells excluded terminally differentiated effector memory CD45RA+ cells. All of the donors resided in Nashville, Tennessee, and each was a Caucasian adult. Per the original data handling: Filtering differed since immunoSEQ provided only junctions, with no quality scores. Data came from immunoSEQ multiplex PCR; TCRdb stores just in-frame clones and leaves some out. The DNA gave D and trimming, while V, J and clone size come from that table. The data contain 1.5 million to 2.5 million clones, approximately 95% of them singletons. General study results and limits: Generation probabilities of non-shared clonotypes were lower (relative to those shared by all four donors). Sharing across four donors was seen in 4.5% to 6.5% of naive CD4 clonotypes.

This CDR3 comprises 17 residues. The germline V gene has CDR1 SGHDN and CDR2 FVKESK. V was pared by 4 bases and J by 0 bases, with 10 bases of the junction left unmatched. This chain uses TRBV14 with TRBJ2-3, with TRBD2 matching over 7 bases. The source of this sequence is a man younger than 35 in good health. Sequencing input: naive CD8+ T cells sorted from blood. This CDR3 reads CASSPEIFSGSTDTQYF. CDR3 coding DNA: TGTGCCAGCAGCCCGGAGATCTTTAGCGGGAGCACAGATACGCAGTATTTT.